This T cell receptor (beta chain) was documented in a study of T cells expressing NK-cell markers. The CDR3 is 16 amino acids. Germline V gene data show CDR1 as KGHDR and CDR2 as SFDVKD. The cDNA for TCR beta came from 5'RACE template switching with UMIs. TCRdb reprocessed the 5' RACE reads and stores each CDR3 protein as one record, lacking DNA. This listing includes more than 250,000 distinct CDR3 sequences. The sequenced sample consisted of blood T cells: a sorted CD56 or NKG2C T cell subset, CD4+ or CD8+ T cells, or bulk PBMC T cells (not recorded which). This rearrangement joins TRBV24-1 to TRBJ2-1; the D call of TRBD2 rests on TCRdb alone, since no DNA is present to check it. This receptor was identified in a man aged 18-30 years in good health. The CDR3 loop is CATSDPQREGHNEQFF.